A selection of T cell receptor beta chains follows, all from one sample in a study of T cells in Graves' hyperthyroidism and ophthalmopathy. TCRdb used MiXCR to reprocess the multiplex PCR reads, holding one entry per CDR3 protein. The sample has 300,000 to 450,000 distinct CDR3 sequences; around 18% are singletons. Sequenced: blood. The receptor source for this set is a young man with Graves' ophthalmopathy. CDR3s include the opening cysteine and the closing phenylalanine or tryptophan. D genes are given only for firm matches. Only part of the rows carry a size: once, few, many, or a class if the clone is expanded.

V: TRBV20-1; length: 11; D: -; J: TRBJ2-1; size: -; CDR3: CSARDVEEQFF; DNA: TGCAGTGCTAGAGATGTAGAGGAGCAGTTCTTC
V: TRBV2; length: 15; D: -; J: TRBJ2-4; size: many; CDR3: CASSPDGIAKNIQYF; DNA: TGTGCCAGCAGCCCGGACGGAATAGCCAAAAACATTCAGTACTTC
V: TRBV4-1; length: 16; D: TRBD1; J: TRBJ1-6; size: few; CDR3: CASRPGGSSYNSPLHF; DNA: TGCGCCAGCAGGCCAGGGGGCAGCTCCTATAATTCACCCCTCCACTTT
V: TRBV7-9; length: 17; D: -; J: TRBJ1-1; size: -; CDR3: CASSLVGASLMNTEAFF; DNA: TGTGCCAGCAGCTTAGTTGGCGCGAGCTTAATGAACACTGAAGCTTTCTTT
V: TRBV24-1; length: 17; D: TRBD1; J: TRBJ2-3; size: many; CDR3: CATSDFSTQGGTDTQYF; DNA: TGTGCCACCAGTGATTTTTCGACCCAGGGGGGCACAGATACGCAGTATTTT
V: TRBV4-1; length: 17; D: -; J: TRBJ2-1; size: once; CDR3: CASSQEKGASTRVEQFF; DNA: TGCGCCAGCAGCCAAGAAAAGGGGGCCTCGACTAGAGTGGAGCAGTTCTTC
V: TRBV6-1; length: 11; D: -; J: TRBJ1-3; size: -; CDR3: CASSGRNTIYF; DNA: TGTGCCAGCAGTGGCCGAAACACCATATATTTT
V: TRBV12-3/TRBV12-4; length: 13; D: TRBD1; J: TRBJ2-7; size: many; CDR3: CASRGTGTYEQYF; DNA: TGTGCCAGCAGGGGGACAGGGACCTACGAGCAGTACTTC
V: TRBV11-1; length: 13; D: -; J: TRBJ2-2; size: many; CDR3: CASSLAGSGELFF; DNA: TGTGCCAGCAGCTTGGCCGGCTCCGGGGAGCTGTTTTTT
V: TRBV20-1; length: 11; D: -; J: TRBJ1-2; size: many; CDR3: CSARVGYGYTF; DNA: TGCAGTGCTAGAGTTGGGTATGGCTACACCTTC
V: TRBV4-2; length: 15; D: -; J: TRBJ2-5; size: -; CDR3: CASSQRGGYQETQYF; DNA: TGTGCCAGCAGCCAAAGGGGGGGCTACCAAGAGACCCAGTACTTC
V: TRBV2; length: 13; D: TRBD1; J: TRBJ2-1; size: few; CDR3: CASSGGQGFEQFF; DNA: TGTGCCAGCAGTGGCGGACAGGGATTCGAGCAGTTCTTC
V: TRBV6-5; length: 16; D: TRBD1; J: TRBJ2-7; size: many; CDR3: CASSYSAGTGGYEQYF; DNA: TGTGCCAGCAGTTACTCAGCCGGGACAGGGGGCTACGAGCAGTACTTC
V: TRBV27; length: 15; D: -; J: TRBJ2-3; size: many; CDR3: CASRSGLGVGDTQYF; DNA: TGTGCCAGCAGGTCAGGGCTGGGGGTGGGAGATACGCAGTATTTT
V: TRBV5-8; length: 14; D: -; J: TRBJ2-7; size: many; CDR3: CASSLNIGSYEQYF; DNA: TGTGCCAGCAGCTTGAACATTGGATCTTACGAGCAGTACTTC
V: TRBV20-1; length: 13; D: -; J: TRBJ1-3; size: few; CDR3: CSAREVVENTIYF; DNA: TGCAGTGCTAGAGAGGTTGTAGAAAACACCATATATTTT
V: TRBV7-2; length: 13; D: -; J: TRBJ2-1; size: many; CDR3: CASSPGPDNEQFF; DNA: TGTGCCAGCAGCCCGGGACCCGACAATGAGCAGTTCTTC
V: TRBV6-5; length: 18; D: TRBD2; J: TRBJ2-3; size: few; CDR3: CASSYSSMSGGWTDTQYF; DNA: TGTGCCAGCAGTTACTCGAGTATGAGCGGGGGGTGGACAGATACGCAGTATTTT
V: TRBV3-1; length: 17; D: -; J: TRBJ2-1; size: -; CDR3: CASSQDGGGGVLGEQFF; DNA: TGTGCCAGCAGCCAAGATGGAGGAGGGGGGGTCCTGGGAGAGCAGTTCTTC
V: TRBV9; length: 15; D: TRBD1; J: TRBJ2-1; size: many; CDR3: CASSDITGAYNEQFF; DNA: TGTGCCAGCAGCGATATCACAGGGGCCTACAATGAGCAGTTCTTC
V: TRBV20-1; length: 13; D: -; J: TRBJ1-5; size: many; CDR3: CSARDAGNQPQHF; DNA: TGCAGTGCTAGAGATGCCGGGAATCAGCCCCAGCATTTT
V: TRBV7-9; length: 15; D: TRBD2; J: TRBJ2-3; size: many; CDR3: CASSLYRGGTDTQYF; DNA: TGTGCCAGCAGCTTATATCGGGGGGGCACAGATACGCAGTATTTT
V: TRBV11-2; length: 16; D: -; J: TRBJ1-2; size: many; CDR3: CASSLESASYFGGYTF; DNA: TGTGCCAGCAGCTTAGAGTCGGCTTCCTATTTCGGTGGCTACACCTTC
V: TRBV5-8; length: 13; D: -; J: TRBJ2-1; size: many; CDR3: CASSLYSNNEQFF; DNA: TGTGCCAGCAGCTTGTACAGCAACAATGAGCAGTTCTTC
V: TRBV20-1; length: 13; D: TRBD1; J: TRBJ1-4; size: many; CDR3: CSASGTGGEKLFF; DNA: TGCAGTGCCTCGGGGACAGGGGGAGAAAAACTGTTTTTT
V: TRBV19; length: 14; D: -; J: TRBJ2-1; size: once; CDR3: CASSARGQPNEQFF; DNA: TGTGCCAGTAGTGCCCGGGGGCAACCCAATGAGCAGTTCTTC
V: TRBV6-5; length: 15; D: TRBD2; J: TRBJ2-1; size: -; CDR3: CASSPGTSGGAGQFF; DNA: TGTGCCAGCAGTCCCGGGACTAGCGGGGGGGCGGGGCAGTTCTTC
V: TRBV7-3; length: 16; D: -; J: TRBJ1-5; size: -; CDR3: CASSPVEGVGNQPQHF; DNA: TGTGCCAGCAGCCCAGTAGAGGGGGTAGGCAATCAGCCCCAGCATTTT
V: TRBV27; length: 14; D: -; J: TRBJ1-6; size: many; CDR3: CASSYTGSNSPLHF; DNA: TGTGCCAGCAGTTACACAGGGTCGAATTCACCCCTCCACTTT
V: TRBV6-5; length: 14; D: -; J: TRBJ2-7; size: -; CDR3: CASSYSGGSYEQYF; DNA: TGTGCCAGCAGTTACTCGGGGGGCTCCTACGAGCAGTACTTC
V: TRBV7-3; length: 12; D: -; J: TRBJ1-5; size: many; CDR3: CASSAPGQPQHF; DNA: TGTGCCAGCAGCGCGCCGGGACAGCCCCAGCATTTT